Sequencing of this T cell receptor (beta chain) was carried out in a study of blood T cell repertoires in COVID-19 (dated by TCRdb to the early 2020s). Describing the broader study: Samples from collaborators originated in the United States, Italy and Spain and spanned both the acute and convalescent phases of COVID-19. The prospective study material was composed of cDNA or gDNA derived from T cells, B-cell-depleted T cells, or PBMCs. Deeply sampled blood TCRbeta repertoires from subjects exposed to, actively infected with, or recovered from COVID-19 were included in the dataset. The repertoires were released in a freely available public database meant as a resource for research on the immune response to SARS-CoV-2. Samples were obtained from the ongoing ImmuneRACE study (first 160 participants) and from over a thousand subjects provided by 6 global collaborators. A de-identified subject ID, COVID-19 status, age in years and sex were almost always included in the sample metadata. Where available, HLA class I and class II types were obtained from metadata supplied by the sample provider rather than from assay-based typing.

V has 0 bases trimmed and J has 4 bases trimmed; junction bases matching no gene number 2. The CDR3 goes from the cysteine to the phenylalanine over 14 residues. Kept here is only the CDR3 DNA, which spans 42 bases and is read in frame from base 1. The germline V gene (reference sequence) supplies CDR1 SGHKS and CDR2 YYEKEE. The immunoSEQ Assay, a bias-controlled multiplex PCR, was used to amplify TCRbeta CDR3 regions from genomic DNA. Concerning the study's data processing: The number of nucleated cells in each sample was estimated by amplification of reference gene primers within the assay. To quantify the absolute abundance of each unique TCRbeta CDR3 rearrangement, sequence reads were collapsed and filtered. For each sample, productive Simpson clonality was calculated by taking the square root of Simpson's diversity index across productive rearrangements. TCRdb re-hosts the immuneACCESS table, in-frame sequences only. Its copies lack some clones; in the studies checked, an unresolved V gene accounts for under half of them, and the cause for the rest is not known. V, J and clone size are taken as reported in that table, and D and trimming were inferred from the DNA itself. Recorded for this sample are more than 300,000 clones; 90% of them occurred a single time. The ten top clones hold around 3.9% of the sample.

Enrolling through a virtual design, the prospective study's participants ranged in age from roughly 18 to 95 years and lived across roughly 23 United States geographic areas. Cohort assignment in the prospective study relied on participant-reported clinical history from a screening survey and a study questionnaire. Exposed participants had been in contact, within 2 weeks of entering the study, with a person who had a PCR-confirmed or clinician-diagnosed case of COVID-19. Mobile phlebotomists in the prospective study collected whole blood, serum and a nasopharyngeal or oropharyngeal swab from every participant. Over an approximately 2-month period, participants in the prospective study had the option of providing additional blood draws and questionnaires. Before DNA extraction, blood samples from the prospective study were shipped at room temperature or frozen. This clone was counted only a few times. It has no known antigen specificity. Base qualities were left out, and no much larger clone turns up one base away.

Points the paper makes about the study in general: The quantity of clinical and demographic metadata differed by source and by participant and was supplied without curation.

This chain joins TRBV5-5 to TRBJ2-7; TRBD1 lines up with 9 middle nucleotides. Sequencing input: PBMCs or T cells enriched from blood (not recorded which). The clonotype comes from a woman aged 25 to 39 who had been exposed to COVID-19. The nucleotide sequence is given as TGTGCCAGCAGCTTGGCACAGGGGGCTTACGAGCAGTACTTC. This is translated as CASSLAQGAYEQYF.